These T cell receptor beta chains were read from a single sample in a study of relationships among human T cell subsets. TCRdb re-called the multiplex PCR reads with MiXCR, one entry per CDR3 protein. The data contain roughly 15,000 distinct CDR3 sequences, roughly 60% of them singletons. The material sequenced was total T cells sorted from blood. These receptors came from a man aged 35 to 55 in good health. CDR3s include the opening cysteine and the closing phenylalanine or tryptophan. The D gene is left open where the match is weak. Expanded clones are given a class, and other clones once, few, many or no size at all.

d_gene,v_gene,abundance,j_gene,CDR3nt,CDR3aa
NA,TRBV11-2,NA,TRBJ2-3,TGTGCCGGCAGCTTGGTCCCTAATAGGGATACGCAGTATTTT,CAGSLVPNRDTQYF
NA,TRBV18,few,TRBJ2-1,TGTGCCAGCTCAAAGGGGCGGGACAATGAGCAGTCCTTC,CASSKGRDNEQSF
NA,TRBV4-1,few,TRBJ2-1,TGCGCCAGCAGCCAGGTCTACAATGAGCAGTTCTTC,CASSQVYNEQFF
TRBD2,TRBV20-1,NA,TRBJ2-1,TGCAGTGCTAGGGACCGGGAGGGGAGCTCCTACAATGAGCAGTTCTTC,CSARDREGSSYNEQFF
NA,TRBV5-1,NA,TRBJ2-7,TGCGCCAGCACACTCGAGCAGTACTTC,CASTLEQYF
NA,TRBV19,NA,TRBJ1-1,TGTGCCAGTAATCGGGATTGGGGCACTGAAGCTTTCTTT,CASNRDWGTEAFF
NA,TRBV19,NA,TRBJ2-3,TGTGCCAGTAGTAGGAGCGGCACAGATACGCAGTATTTT,CASSRSGTDTQYF
NA,TRBV10-3,NA,TRBJ1-6,TGTGCCATCATGAAAGAGGGGGGTTCACCCCTCCACTTT,CAIMKEGGSPLHF
TRBD2,TRBV13,NA,TRBJ2-1,TGTGCCAGCAGCCTCAGACTAGCTGGAGAGCAGTTCTTC,CASSLRLAGEQFF
TRBD2,TRBV28,few,TRBJ2-1,TGTGCCAGCAGTTTAGGGCTAGCGGGCGGATACGAGCAGTTCTTC,CASSLGLAGGYEQFF
NA,TRBV5-5,NA,TRBJ2-1,TGTGCCAGCAGCTTGCCGAGCTCCTACAATGAGCAGTTCTTC,CASSLPSSYNEQFF
NA,TRBV28,NA,TRBJ1-1,TGTGCCAGCAGTTTTGGCGACAGGAATGAAGCTTTCTTT,CASSFGDRNEAFF
TRBD2,TRBV6-6,NA,TRBJ2-3,TGTGCCAGCAGGGACAAGGCGGGAGGTCAGGATACGCAGTATTTT,CASRDKAGGQDTQYF
NA,TRBV11-2,NA,TRBJ1-1,TGTGCCAGCAGCTTACTTCTTAACACTGAAGCTTTCTTT,CASSLLLNTEAFF
TRBD1,TRBV12-3/TRBV12-4,NA,TRBJ2-7,TGTGCCAGCAGCTCGGACAGGCTCGGTGAGCAGTACTTC,CASSSDRLGEQYF
TRBD1,TRBV28,NA,TRBJ2-7,TGTGCCAGCAGTTCCACCGGGACAGGAGGGCAGTACTTC,CASSSTGTGGQYF
TRBD2,TRBV20-1,few,TRBJ2-7,TGCAGTGCTAGGAGGGTAGCGGGAGCTCCCCACGAGCAGTACTTC,CSARRVAGAPHEQYF
TRBD1,TRBV5-1,few,TRBJ2-7,TGCGCCAGCAGCTTGAGAGACAGGGAGTTTTCCGAGCAGTACTTC,CASSLRDREFSEQYF
NA,TRBV6-6,few,TRBJ2-7,TGTGCCAGCAGTTACCTGTCTCGCGAGCAGTACTTC,CASSYLSREQYF
TRBD1,TRBV11-2,NA,TRBJ1-5,TGTGCCAGCAGCTTAGTAGGGACAGGCGGCCAGCCCCAGCATTTT,CASSLVGTGGQPQHF
TRBD2,TRBV11-2,NA,TRBJ2-1,TGTGCCAGCAGCTTAGAAGCCGGACTAGCGGGAGTAGGGGAGCAGTTCTTC,CASSLEAGLAGVGEQFF
NA,TRBV28,few,TRBJ2-3,TGTGCCAGCAGCACGCCCCTAGCTCCAGATACGCAGTATTTT,CASSTPLAPDTQYF
NA,TRBV20-1,NA,TRBJ2-3,TGCAGTGCTAGAGATGGTAAAATGGGAGATACGCAGTATTTT,CSARDGKMGDTQYF
NA,TRBV2,NA,TRBJ2-7,TGTGCCAGCCTCCCCCGAGGGACGGGAGAGCAGTACTTC,CASLPRGTGEQYF
NA,TRBV27,NA,TRBJ2-1,TGTGCCAGCAGTTTAATCGGGTTCGATGAGCAGTTCTTC,CASSLIGFDEQFF
NA,TRBV7-9,NA,TRBJ1-2,TGTGCCAGCAGCTTAGCAGGTCCCAGTAACTATGGCTACACCTTC,CASSLAGPSNYGYTF
NA,TRBV28,once,TRBJ2-1,TGTGCCAGCAGTCCTCGGGGTAGGGCGTTACTCTTC,CASSPRGRALLF
TRBD2,TRBV13,NA,TRBJ2-1,TGTGCCACCAATCGGGCGGGAGATGAGCAGTTCTTC,CATNRAGDEQFF
TRBD2,TRBV18,NA,TRBJ2-3,TGTGCCACCTCAGGACTAGCGGGAACAGATACGCAGTATTTT,CATSGLAGTDTQYF
NA,TRBV7-9,NA,TRBJ2-1,TGTGCCAGCAGCCTACGGGACAATGAGCAGTTCTTC,CASSLRDNEQFF
TRBD1,TRBV28,NA,TRBJ1-6,TGTGCCAGCAGTACTCGGACAGGGGGCTGGCGGAATTCACCCCTCCACTTT,CASSTRTGGWRNSPLHF
NA,TRBV7-2,NA,TRBJ2-7,TGTGCCAGTAGCTTAGGGGCGAGTGGGTCCTACGAGCAGTACTTC,CASSLGASGSYEQYF
NA,TRBV5-1,NA,TRBJ1-6,TGCGCCAGCAGCTTGAACAGACATAATTCACCCCTCCACTTT,CASSLNRHNSPLHF
NA,TRBV2,few,TRBJ2-6,TGTGCCAGGTTCCTCTCTGGGGCCAACGTCCTGACTTTC,CARFLSGANVLTF
TRBD2,TRBV20-1,few,TRBJ2-4,TGCAGTGCTATCGTACTAGCGGGAAACATTCAGTACTTC,CSAIVLAGNIQYF
NA,TRBV29-1,NA,TRBJ2-3,TGCAGCGTTGTCGGGGTCCCACTCACAGATACGCAGTATTTT,CSVVGVPLTDTQYF
TRBD1,TRBV30,NA,TRBJ1-4,TGTGCCTGGGAAGGAACGGGACAGCAAAATGAAAAACTGTTTTTT,CAWEGTGQQNEKLFF
TRBD1,TRBV4-1,NA,TRBJ1-5,TGCGCCAGCAGTCGAACAGGGGAGGCTCAGCCCCAGCATTTT,CASSRTGEAQPQHF
NA,TRBV7-9,NA,TRBJ2-3,TGTGCCAGCAGCGGCCAGGGAGACACGCAGTATTTT,CASSGQGDTQYF
TRBD2,TRBV27,NA,TRBJ2-7,TGTGCCAGCGGGTCGTACGCGGGGGGCCCCTACGAGCAGTACTTC,CASGSYAGGPYEQYF
TRBD1,TRBV27,NA,TRBJ2-7,TGTGCCAGCAGGCCGGGACAGGGGCACTACGAGCAGTACTTC,CASRPGQGHYEQYF
NA,TRBV11-1,NA,TRBJ2-7,TGTGCCAGCAGCTTAGAGACTGTCCTATCCTACGAGCAGTACTTC,CASSLETVLSYEQYF
NA,TRBV4-2,NA,TRBJ1-1,TGTGCCAGCAGCCAAGATAGTAATAGGGGCTCTGAAGCTTTCTTT,CASSQDSNRGSEAFF
NA,TRBV14,NA,TRBJ1-5,TGTGCCAGCAGCCCCTCGGGGAGTTCGGGCAATCAGCCCCAGCATTTT,CASSPSGSSGNQPQHF
NA,TRBV5-5,few,TRBJ2-7,TGTGCCAGCAGCTCTTTGGCGGCCGAGCAGTACTTC,CASSSLAAEQYF
TRBD2,TRBV6-6,NA,TRBJ2-5,TGTGCCAGCAGTAGCGGGAGGAACTACCAAGAGACCCAGTACTTC,CASSSGRNYQETQYF
NA,TRBV7-7,NA,TRBJ2-3,TGTGCTAGCAGCTTCGACGGTGGGACAGATACGCAGTATTTT,CASSFDGGTDTQYF
TRBD1,TRBV11-1,NA,TRBJ1-6,TGTGCCAGCAGCCTATCGGACAGGGGAGCCCCACCCCTCCACTTT,CASSLSDRGAPPLHF
NA,TRBV20-1,few,TRBJ1-5,TGCAGTGCTCGCAGGGATCAGCCCCAGCATTTT,CSARRDQPQHF
NA,TRBV28,NA,TRBJ1-6,TGTGCCAGCAGTGAACCGAATTCACCCCTCCACTTT,CASSEPNSPLHF